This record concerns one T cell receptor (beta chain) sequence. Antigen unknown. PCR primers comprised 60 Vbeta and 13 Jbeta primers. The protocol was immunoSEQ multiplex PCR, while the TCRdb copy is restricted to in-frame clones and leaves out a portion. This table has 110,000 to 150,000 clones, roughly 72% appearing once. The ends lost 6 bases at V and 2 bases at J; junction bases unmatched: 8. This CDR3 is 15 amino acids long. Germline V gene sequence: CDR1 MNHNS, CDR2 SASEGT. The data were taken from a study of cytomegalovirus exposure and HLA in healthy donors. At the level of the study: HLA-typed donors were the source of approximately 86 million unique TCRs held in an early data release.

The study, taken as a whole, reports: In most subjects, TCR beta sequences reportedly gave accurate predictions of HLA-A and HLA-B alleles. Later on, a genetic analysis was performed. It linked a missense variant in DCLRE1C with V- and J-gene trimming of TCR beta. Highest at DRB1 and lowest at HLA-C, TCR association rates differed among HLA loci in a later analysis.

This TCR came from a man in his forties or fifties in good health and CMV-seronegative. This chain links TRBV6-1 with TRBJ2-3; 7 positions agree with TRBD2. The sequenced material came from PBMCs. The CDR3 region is CASRTSAHFTDTQYF. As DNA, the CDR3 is TGTGCCAGCAGAACTAGCGCACATTTCACAGATACGCAGTATTTT.